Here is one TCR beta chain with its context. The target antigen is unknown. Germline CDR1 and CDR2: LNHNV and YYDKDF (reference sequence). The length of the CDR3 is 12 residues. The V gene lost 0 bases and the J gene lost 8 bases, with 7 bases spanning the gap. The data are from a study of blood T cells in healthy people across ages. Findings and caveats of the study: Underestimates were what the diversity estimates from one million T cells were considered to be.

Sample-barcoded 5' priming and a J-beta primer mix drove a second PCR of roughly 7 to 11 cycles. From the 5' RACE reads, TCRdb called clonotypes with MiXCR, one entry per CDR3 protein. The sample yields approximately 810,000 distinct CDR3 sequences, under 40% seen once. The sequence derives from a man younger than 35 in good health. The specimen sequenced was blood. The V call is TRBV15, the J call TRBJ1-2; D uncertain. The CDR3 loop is CATSRDFEGYTF. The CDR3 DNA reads TGTGCCACCAGCAGAGATTTCGAGGGCTACACCTTC.